These T cell receptor beta chains were read from a single sample in a study of neurological immune-mediated disorders. From the 5' RACE reads, TCRdb called clonotypes with MiXCR, one entry per CDR3 protein. Here the sample spans 40,000 to 55,000 distinct CDR3 sequences, less than 4% being singletons. Input material: PBMCs. The receptor set was obtained from a woman aged 45-60 years with multiple sclerosis. CDR3s include the opening cysteine and the closing phenylalanine or tryptophan. Fields, in order: V gene, clone size, D gene, J gene, CDR3 DNA, CDR3 protein. The D gene is left open where the match is weak. A row's size may be missing; if present it is once, few, many or a size class.

TRBV5-1	few	-	TRBJ2-3	TGCGCCAGCAGCTTACAGTCATCCACTAACACAGATACGCAGTATTTT	CASSLQSSTNTDTQYF
TRBV28	many	-	TRBJ2-7	TGTGCCAGCACCATACAGGGCTACGAGCAGTACTTC	CASTIQGYEQYF
TRBV12-3/TRBV12-4	many	-	TRBJ2-7	TGTGCCAGCAGTTTAGGGGCGGGGCCCTACGAGCAGTACTTC	CASSLGAGPYEQYF
TRBV20-1	many	TRBD1	TRBJ2-2	TGCAGTGCTAGACCTACTTCAGGGGGCGGGACCGGGGAGCTGTTTTTT	CSARPTSGGGTGELFF
TRBV6-6	many	TRBD2	TRBJ2-1	TGTGCCAGCAGTTACTCGAGGGCTAGCGGAGACAATGAGCAGTTCTTC	CASSYSRASGDNEQFF
TRBV7-2	many	-	TRBJ1-4	TGTGCCAGCAGCTTCCTGACAGATAGACTGTTTTTT	CASSFLTDRLFF
TRBV28	many	-	TRBJ2-7	TGTGCCAGCAGTTTATTAGACAAGGGGGCCTACGAGCAGTACTTC	CASSLLDKGAYEQYF
TRBV5-1	many	TRBD1	TRBJ2-1	TGCGCCAGCAGCTTGTGGCCAGGGGGCTCTCAAGGGGATCCGGGCGGCAATGAGCAGTTCTTC	CASSLWPGGSQGDPGGNEQFF
TRBV29-1	many	-	TRBJ2-5	TGCAGCGGGTCGACAGGTCAAGAGACCCAGTACTTC	CSGSTGQETQYF
TRBV12-3/TRBV12-4	-	-	TRBJ1-2	TGTGCCAGCCGCCTTCAGGAGGGCTACACCTTC	CASRLQEGYTF
TRBV5-1	many	TRBD2	TRBJ2-3	TGCGCCAGCAGCTTGGCGGCTAGCGGGGGCCAAGATACGCAGTATTTT	CASSLAASGGQDTQYF
TRBV7-9	many	TRBD2	TRBJ2-1	TGTGCCAGCAGCCCTACTAGCGGGAGCTACAATGAGCAGTTCTTC	CASSPTSGSYNEQFF
TRBV6-5	many	TRBD2	TRBJ2-1	TGTGCCAGCCGTGCAAGCGGGAGTTTTGATGAGCAGTTCTTC	CASRASGSFDEQFF
TRBV11-2	few	TRBD2	TRBJ2-2	TGTGCCAGCAGCTTATTACGGCGGGCTAGCGGGGGTCCCGGCGGGGAGCTGTTTTTT	CASSLLRRASGGPGGELFF
TRBV7-9	many	TRBD1	TRBJ2-7	TGTGCCAGCAGCTTCCAAACAGGGGCTGGCGAGCAGTACTTC	CASSFQTGAGEQYF
TRBV5-1	many	-	TRBJ2-5	TGCGCCAGCAGCCCCGCCGGTGCTCACGAGACCCAGTACTTC	CASSPAGAHETQYF
TRBV12-3/TRBV12-4	many	-	TRBJ2-1	TGTGCCAGCAGTTTAGCGGAGGAGCAGTTCTTC	CASSLAEEQFF
TRBV6-5	many	-	TRBJ2-1	TGTGCCAGCAGTTACTACGGCAATGAGCAGTTCTTC	CASSYYGNEQFF
TRBV20-1	many	-	TRBJ2-2	TGCAGTGCTAGGACGACGGGTGCGAGCACCGGGGAGCTGTTTTTT	CSARTTGASTGELFF
TRBV9	many	TRBD1	TRBJ2-3	TGTGCCAGCAGCGTACGACAGGGGGCGAGGGGAGATACGCAGTATTTT	CASSVRQGARGDTQYF
TRBV7-2	many	-	TRBJ1-1	TGTGCCAGCAGCAAAGATCCTCAGACTGAAGCTTTCTTT	CASSKDPQTEAFF
TRBV5-1	many	TRBD1	TRBJ2-3	TGCGCCAGCAGCTTGGGACAGGGGCTGCTCACAGATACGCAGTATTTT	CASSLGQGLLTDTQYF
TRBV4-1	many	-	TRBJ1-3	TGCGCCAGCAGCCCCGCCAGGAGTAGCTCTGGAAACACCATATATTTT	CASSPARSSSGNTIYF
TRBV7-2	many	-	TRBJ2-7	TGTGCCAGCAGCTTAGCGCGACGGGGACAACTCTACGAGCAGTACTTC	CASSLARRGQLYEQYF
TRBV20-1	many	-	TRBJ1-2	TGCAGTGCTAGAGACCCAGGACCCACCTTC	CSARDPGPTF
TRBV5-1	many	-	TRBJ1-4	TGCGCCAGCAGCTTGGCCAGGGGATCTAATGAAAAACTGTTTTTT	CASSLARGSNEKLFF
TRBV2	many	-	TRBJ1-2	TGTGCCAGCAGTGAAGAGGCAGCCCATAACTATGGCTACACCTTC	CASSEEAAHNYGYTF
TRBV18	many	-	TRBJ2-5	TGTGCCAGCTCACCGGACCTTTCCAGAGGGGTCCAGTACTTC	CASSPDLSRGVQYF
TRBV25-1	-	-	TRBJ2-7	TGTGACAGCAGAAGGACCGGCCACGAGCAGTACTTC	CDSRRTGHEQYF
TRBV10-3	many	-	TRBJ2-3	TGTGCCATCAGTGAGTCGATTGGCGGGTACACAGATACGCAGTATTTT	CAISESIGGYTDTQYF
TRBV20-1	many	-	TRBJ1-6	TGCAGTGCTCGACAGAGCTCCTATAATTCACCCCTCCACTTT	CSARQSSYNSPLHF
TRBV7-8	many	-	TRBJ2-1	TGTGCCAGCAGCTTCGAGACGGTTAGCAATGAGCAGTTCTTC	CASSFETVSNEQFF
TRBV5-1	-	-	TRBJ2-3	TGCGCCAGCACGAGTACAGGGCCTACGCAGTATTTT	CASTSTGPTQYF
TRBV5-1	many	TRBD1	TRBJ1-1	TGCGCCAGCAGTCATTCGACAGGGATGAACACTGAAGCTTTCTTT	CASSHSTGMNTEAFF
TRBV10-3	many	-	TRBJ2-7	TGTGCCATCAGTGACTACAGGGAGTCCTACGAGCAGTACTTC	CAISDYRESYEQYF
TRBV29-1	many	-	TRBJ1-2	TGCAGCGTGGAGGACGGATCTAACTATGGCTACACCTTC	CSVEDGSNYGYTF
TRBV20-1	many	-	TRBJ1-5	TGCAGTGCTAGAGAGGCAAGGGGAAATCAGCCCCAGCATTTT	CSAREARGNQPQHF
TRBV12-3/TRBV12-4	many	-	TRBJ1-5	TGTGCCAGCAGTTTAGCGCAAACAACTAATCAGCCCCAGCATTTT	CASSLAQTTNQPQHF
TRBV7-8	-	-	TRBJ2-5	TGTGCCAGCAGCCGGGGACGTACACAAGAGACCCAGTACTTC	CASSRGRTQETQYF